Below, 14 T cell receptor beta chains from the same sample are listed, as sequenced in a study of T cells in lung cancer brain metastases. Measured with immunoSEQ multiplex PCR; TCRdb has only the in-frame clones, and not every one. The table shows 3,000 to 4,000 clones, with around 90% occurring only once. The sample comprised tumor tissue from the primary lung tumor. These receptors all stem from a man between 65 and 79 years old with non-small cell lung cancer.

The chain uses TRBV5-4 and TRBJ2-7, with TRBD2 matching 7 bases. Germline assignment: CDR1 SGHNT and CDR2 YYREEE (reference sequence). Trimming removed 4 bases from V and 0 bases from J; junction bases left unmatched: 7. The CDR3 sequence is 15 residues long. The CDR3 DNA is TGTGCCAGCAGCGCGACTCTAGCGGACTCCTACGAGCAGTACTTC. Protein: CASSATLADSYEQYF.

V and J are TRBV7-9 and TRBJ2-1, with D possibly TRBD2 on 6 matching bases. Germline V gene data show CDR1 as SEHNR and CDR2 as FQNEAQ (reference sequence). Deletions cut 0 bases from V and 3 bases from J, with 15 bases between. This CDR3 is built from 17 residues. The CDR3 here is CASSLALTGDLYNEQFF. The CDR3 DNA reads TGTGCCAGCAGCTTAGCGTTGACGGGAGATCTCTACAATGAGCAGTTCTTC.

This clone was counted only a few times. The chain uses TRBV18 and TRBJ1-2; D call uncertain. Germline V gene sequence: CDR1 KGHSH, CDR2 LQKENI. The CDR3 loop spans 15 amino acids. The V end lost 6 bases, the J end lost 7 bases, and 21 bases lay between the germline ends. In DNA, the CDR3 is TGTGCCAGCTCCCTTAGGATGGGAGGGCGCGGTGGCTACACCTTC. Its translation is CASSLRMGGRGGYTF. Full variable domain (outside the CDR3, taken from reference TRBV18 and TRBJ1-2): NAGVMQNPRHLVRRRGQEARLRCSPMKGHSHVYWYRQLPEEGLKFMVYLQKENIIDESGMPKERFSAEFPKEGPSILRIQQVVRGDSAAYFCASSLRMGGRGGYTFGSGTRLTVV.

The rearrangement links TRBV5-4 to TRBJ2-1, with 7 bases lining up with TRBD1. The CDR3 is 15 residues long. CDR1 and CDR2 (germline): SGHNT, YYREEE (reference sequence). V was pared by 0 bases and J by 7 bases, with 7 bases of the junction left unmatched. In DNA form, the CDR3 reads TGTGCCAGCAGCTTGGGACAGGGCCTCAGTAATGAGCAGTTCTTC. Protein: CASSLGQGLSNEQFF.

This chain joins TRBV6-1 and TRBJ2-5, with TRBD2 as a possible D gene (5 bases). The closer fit of TRBJ2-7 to the DNA end suggests the J call may be wrong. CDR1 is MNHNS and CDR2 is SASEGT in the germline V gene. This CDR3 contains 12 residues. The chain's CDR3 is CASNGDSYEQYF. Written as DNA, the CDR3 is TGTGCCAGCAACGGGGACTCCTACGAGCAGTACTTC.

This rearrangement joins TRBV6-4 to TRBJ2-3; 8 nucleotides match TRBD2. The CDR3 is 14 amino acids. Germline lookup yields CDR1 MRHNA and CDR2 SNTAGT. Trimming at V came to 5 bases and at J to 4 bases, leaving 5 bases not matched to a gene. The CDR3 region is CASSTGGSPDTQYF. As DNA, the CDR3 is TGTGCCAGCAGTACGGGGGGGAGTCCAGATACGCAGTATTTT.

V is TRBV15 and J is TRBJ2-7; no clear D. This CDR3 region has 13 residues. Germline V lookup: CDR1 LNHNV, CDR2 YYDKDF (reference sequence). V shed 5 bases and J shed 2 bases, with 10 bases lying between them. CDR3 DNA sequence: TGTGCCACCAGCGACGGGCGGACCTACGAGCAGTACTTC. This encodes CATSDGRTYEQYF.

This rearrangement joins TRBV7-2 to TRBJ1-2; D ambiguous. CDR1 SGHTA and CDR2 FQGNSA come from the germline V gene. Deletions cut 2 bases from V and 7 bases from J, with 14 bases between. CDR3 length: 14 amino acids. CDR3: CASSLSPDSGGYTF. The CDR3 DNA sequence: TGTGCCAGCAGCTTAAGTCCGGATTCGGGTGGCTACACCTTC.

This clone showed up just once. The chain uses TRBV5-4 and TRBJ2-2; 12 bases agree with TRBD2. With V trimmed by 3 bases and J by 4 bases, 4 bases remained unmatched. CDR3 length: 16 amino acids. Per germline, CDR1 SGHNT and CDR2 YYREEE (reference sequence). CDR3 protein: CASSSQLAGGTGELFF. The DNA of the CDR3 is TGTGCCAGCAGCTCCCAACTAGCGGGGGGCACCGGGGAGCTGTTTTTT. Filled out from reference TRBV5-4 and TRBJ2-2, the complete variable domain reads ETGVTQSPTHLIKTRGQQVTLRCSSQSGHNTVSWYQQALGQGPQFIFQYYREEENGRGNFPPRFSGLQFPNYSSELNVNALELDDSALYLCASSSQLAGGTGELFFGEGSRLTVL.

This rearrangement joins TRBV2 to TRBJ1-5; TRBD1 matches at 7 bases. Germline CDR1 SNHLY, CDR2 FYNNEI. The V and J ends lost 7 bases and 5 bases, in that order; junction bases with no gene match: 8. CDR3 length equals 14 residues. CDR3 loop: CASTTGVLYQPQHF. CDR3 sequence (DNA): TGTGCCAGCACCACAGGGGTCCTTTATCAGCCCCAGCATTTT.

A remark on this clone: Mismatch with germline at one junction end may stem from a read error. The chain carries TRBV6-1 and TRBJ2-1; no clear D gene. Germline lookup yields CDR1 MNHNS and CDR2 SASEGT. The CDR3 totals 15 residues. The CDR3 DNA sequence: TGTGCCAGTAGTGAAAGACATCCCTCCTACAATGAGCAGTTCTTC. Residues: CASSERHPSYNEQFF.

The chain employs TRBV18 and TRBJ2-1; 9 bases fit TRBD2. V lost 3 bases, J lost 0 bases, and 6 bases stayed unmatched. Germline-derived CDR1 and CDR2 are KGHSH and LQKENI. The CDR3 is 17 amino acids. The CDR3 region is CASSPISGSSSYNEQFF. DNA for the CDR3: TGTGCCAGCTCACCCATTAGCGGGAGCAGCTCCTACAATGAGCAGTTCTTC.

The gene calls are TRBV10-1 and TRBJ2-5; the match to TRBD1 covers 8 bases. CDR1 is WNHNN and CDR2 is SYGVQD in the germline V gene (reference sequence). V shed 2 bases and J 1 base; nucleotides not matched to a gene: 15. This CDR3 is built from 19 residues. CDR3 sequence: CASSELTGQVRPPQETQYF. CDR3 nucleotide sequence: TGCGCCAGCAGTGAGCTAACGGGACAGGTTAGGCCACCCCAAGAGACCCAGTACTTC.

The chain links TRBV6-1 to TRBJ1-5; D may be TRBD1 (5 bases). The germline V gene has CDR1 MNHNS and CDR2 SASEGT. The CDR3 covers 15 residues. V was trimmed by 6 bases and J by 4 bases, leaving 16 bases between them. The CDR3 sequence: CASRQGPLGNQPQHF. The CDR3 DNA sequence: TGTGCCAGCAGGCAGGGCCCTTTGGGTAATCAGCCCCAGCATTTT.